What follows are 21 T cell receptor beta chains derived from one specimen sequenced in a study of blood T cell repertoires in COVID-19 (dated by TCRdb to 2019 to 2021). The receptor library was made with the immunoSEQ multiplex PCR assay. TCRdb mirrors the immuneACCESS table, restricted to in-frame sequences. Some clones are absent from its copies; in checked studies, under half trace to an unresolved V gene, and the reason for the others is unknown. This sample gives 90,000 to 130,000 clones in total; approximately 85% of them show up just once. The top ten constitute approximately 15% of the sample. Sequencing was carried out using peripheral blood. Every receptor here comes from a woman in her sixties with acute or convalescent COVID-19.

This clone occurred once. The chain carries TRBV18 and TRBJ2-5; the D gene is possibly TRBD2 (6 bases). Germline V gives CDR1 KGHSH, CDR2 LQKENI. The CDR3 has 13 amino acids. Trimming stripped 10 bases from V and 4 bases from J, with 16 bases between. The CDR3 DNA sequence: TGTGCCACCCAACCCGGGGGAGGAGAGACCCAGTACTTC. Its translation: CATQPGGGETQYF.

The CDR3 bases are TGTGCCAGCAGTTATGCGGGGGGGTACGATGAGCAGTTCTTC. Its translation is CASSYAGGYDEQFF. The chain employs TRBV6-5 and TRBJ2-1; 9 nucleotides line up with TRBD2. The germline CDR1 and CDR2 sequences are MNHEY and SVGAGI. The V and J ends lost 3 bases and 8 bases, in that order; junction bases with no gene match: 5. The CDR3 runs to 14 residues.

V and J are TRBV15 and TRBJ2-7; the match to TRBD1 covers 11 bases. The CDR3 covers 18 residues. Germline lookup yields CDR1 LNHNV and CDR2 YYDKDF (reference sequence). Unmatched junction bases numbered 9, after V lost 1 base and J lost 1 base. CDR3 sequence: CATSRGGTGGYQSYEQYF. The DNA for the CDR3 is TGTGCCACCAGCAGAGGTGGGACAGGGGGATACCAGTCCTACGAGCAGTACTTC.

This clone has only a few counts. The chain combines TRBV11-2 with TRBJ2-7; D is ambiguous. Trimming removed 3 bases at V and 1 base at J, with 10 bases between. The germline gives CDR1 SGHAT, CDR2 FQNNGV. The CDR3 is made up of 14 amino acids. The CDR3 DNA sequence: TGTGCCAGCAGCTTCGGGTCTGGGTCCTACGAGCAGTACTTC. This gives the protein CASSFGSGSYEQYF.

The V and J genes are TRBV19 and TRBJ1-4; 11 bases match TRBD1. The CDR3 has 15 residues. Germline values: CDR1 LNHDA, CDR2 SQIVND (reference sequence). V lost 7 bases, J lost 4 bases, and 5 bases stayed unmatched. Written as DNA, the CDR3 is TGTGCCAGTAACGCCGGGACAGGGGGTAATGAAAAACTGTTTTTT. This codes for CASNAGTGGNEKLFF.

This chain uses TRBV6-6 with TRBJ1-2; D remains ambiguous. The CDR3 spans 14 residues. Germline V gene sequence: CDR1 MNHNY, CDR2 SVGAGI (reference sequence). The ends were cut back, 4 bases at V and 8 bases at J, with 17 bases in the middle. In nucleotides, the CDR3 is TGTGCCAGCAGTTTCCGACAACCTATGACGGGCTACACCTTC. As protein: CASSFRQPMTGYTF.

The V call is TRBV4-3, the J call TRBJ2-2; 9 bases fit TRBD2. Germline V gene data show CDR1 as LGHNA and CDR2 as YSLEER. Trimming at V came to 1 base and at J to 1 base, leaving 10 bases not matched to a gene. The CDR3 consists of 19 residues. CDR3 amino acids: CASSQVWASGVRNTGELFF. Written as DNA, the CDR3 is TGCGCCAGCAGCCAAGTATGGGCTAGCGGGGTGCGGAACACCGGGGAGCTGTTTTTT.

The chain links TRBV11-2 to TRBJ1-2; D unclear. Trimming shortened V by 7 bases and J by 5 bases, and 26 bases separated the two germline ends. The length of the CDR3 is 17 residues. Germline V lookup: CDR1 SGHAT, CDR2 FQNNGV. Written as DNA, the CDR3 is TGTGCCAGCAACCCATCCACCAGCGGCGGACTGGGGTATGGCTACACCTTC. It specifies CASNPSTSGGLGYGYTF. Using reference TRBV11-2 and TRBJ1-2 for the parts outside the CDR3, the full variable domain is EAGVAQSPRYKIIEKRQSVAFWCNPISGHATLYWYQQILGQGPKLLIQFQNNGVVDDSQLPKDRFSAERLKGVDSTLKIQPAKLEDSAVYLCASNPSTSGGLGYGYTFGSGTRLTVV.

This clone was observed a single time. CDR3 DNA sequence: TGTGCCAGCAGTTACACCGGACTAGGCGCAGATACGCAGTATTTT. Translation gives CASSYTGLGADTQYF. The rearrangement links TRBV6-2 or TRBV6-3 to TRBJ2-3, with 7 bases matching TRBD2. V dropped 2 bases and J dropped 4; count of bases not matched to a gene: 6. CDR3 size: 15 residues. Germline CDR1 and CDR2: MNHEY and SVGEGT.

The rearrangement uses TRBV9 and TRBJ2-1; 10 bases are shared with TRBD1. Germline assignment: CDR1 SGDLS and CDR2 YYNGEE. This CDR3 is built from 15 residues. Losses at the gene ends were 5 bases for V and 4 bases for J; bases not matched to a gene: 6. The CDR3 region has the DNA TGTGCCAGCAGGGGGACAGGGGTCGGGTACAATGAGCAGTTCTTC. Encoded protein: CASRGTGVGYNEQFF.

V usage is TRBV9 and J usage is TRBJ1-1, with D possibly matching TRBD1 (6 bases). CDR3 size: 14 residues. The V gene's germline CDR1 is SGDLS and CDR2 YYNGEE. Trimming cost V 4 bases and J 4 bases, with 14 bases left between them. The CDR3 is CASSPPTGSTEAFF. DNA of the CDR3: TGTGCCAGCAGCCCCCCTACAGGGAGCACTGAAGCTTTCTTT.

This chain's CDR3 is CASSLGGQGYEQYF. The CDR3 DNA sequence: TGTGCCAGCAGCTTAGGGGGACAGGGCTACGAGCAGTACTTC. The chain recombines TRBV7-9 with TRBJ2-7; TRBD1 aligns across 9 bases. V shed 1 base and J 3 bases; nucleotides not matched to a gene: 1. The CDR3 runs 14 residues. From germline, CDR1 is SEHNR and CDR2 FQNEAQ (reference sequence). Full variable domain (rest looked up from reference TRBV7-9 and TRBJ2-7): DTGVSQNPRHKITKRGQNVTFRCDPISEHNRLYWYRQTLGQGPEFLTYFQNEAQLEKSRLLSDRFSAERPKGSFSTLEIQRTEQGDSAMYLCASSLGGQGYEQYFGPGTRLTVT.

The chain uses TRBV3-1 (or the pseudogene TRBV3-2) and TRBJ2-1; TRBD1 matches 9 bases. The trim removed 5 bases at V and 7 bases at J, leaving 9 bases unmatched. Germline V CDR1 and CDR2: LGHDT, YNNKEL (reference sequence). The CDR3 extends over 15 amino acids. This CDR3 is CASSKGDRVLNEQFF. In nucleotides, the CDR3 is TGTGCCAGCAGCAAAGGGGACAGGGTCCTAAATGAGCAGTTCTTC.

The V gene is TRBV6-2 or TRBV6-3, the J gene TRBJ2-5; 9 bases fit TRBD2. CDR3 size: 14 residues. J gave up 0 bases and V 5 bases, and 1 base lay outside the gene matches. The germline V gene encodes CDR1 MNHEY and CDR2 SVGEGT. CDR3 residues: CASSLAGNQETQYF. The DNA for the CDR3 is TGTGCCAGCAGTCTAGCGGGGAACCAAGAGACCCAGTACTTC.

The genes are TRBV27 and TRBJ1-6, with 11 bases fitting TRBD1. Trimming at V came to 5 bases and at J to 10 bases, leaving 4 bases not matched to a gene. The CDR3 sequence is 14 residues long. CDR1 MNHEY and CDR2 SMNVEV come from the germline V gene (reference sequence). This CDR3 reads CASSQGQGESPLHF. CDR3 DNA: TGTGCCAGCAGTCAGGGACAGGGGGAATCACCCCTCCACTTT.

J is TRBJ2-7 and V is TRBV6-5; possibly TRBD1 for D (6 bases). The length of the CDR3 is 15 residues. Germline loops: CDR1 MNHEY, CDR2 SVGAGI. Trimming stripped 0 bases from V and 5 bases from J, with 14 bases between. In DNA form, the CDR3 reads TGTGCCAGCAGTTACTCGGACAGTGCCCCCCACGAGCAGTACTTC. This translates into CASSYSDSAPHEQYF.

The CDR3 DNA reads as TGTGCCAGCAGCCAAGAGGGACAGGGAACAGATACGCAGTATTTT. It codes for CASSQEGQGTDTQYF. J is TRBJ2-3 and V is TRBV3-1 (or the pseudogene TRBV3-2), with TRBD1 identical over 9 bases. Germline V gene lookup returns CDR1 LGHDT and CDR2 YNNKEL (reference sequence). V dropped 0 bases and J dropped 3; count of bases not matched to a gene: 1. The CDR3 length is 15 residues.

The CDR3 reads CASREDRDIGELFF. For the CDR3, the DNA is TGTGCCAGCAGAGAGGACAGGGACATCGGGGAGCTGTTTTTT. V is TRBV6-4 and J is TRBJ2-2; 8 bases fit TRBD1. The CDR3 runs 14 residues. Per the germline V gene, CDR1 is MRHNA and CDR2 is SNTAGT. Trimming cost V 6 bases and J 7 bases; bases outside gene matches: 7.

This clone was observed a handful of times. CDR3 loop: CSVEWDRLYGYTF. Written as DNA, the CDR3 is TGCAGCGTTGAATGGGACAGGCTCTATGGCTACACCTTC. The chain is built from TRBV29-1 and TRBJ1-2, with 8 nucleotides matching TRBD1. V trimming: 2 bases; J trimming: 4 bases; junction bases outside the gene matches: 3. CDR1 is SQVTM, CDR2 ANQGSEA, per germline. The CDR3 contains 13 residues.

V usage is TRBV19 and J usage is TRBJ1-5; 7 nucleotides match TRBD1. This CDR3 is built from 13 residues. Trimming at V came to 6 bases and at J to 5 bases, leaving 4 bases not matched to a gene. Germline loops: CDR1 LNHDA, CDR2 SQIVND (reference sequence). The CDR3 coding sequence is TGTGCCAGTAGGCATGACAGGGATCAGCCCCAGCATTTT. It translates to CASRHDRDQPQHF. Full variable domain (remainder filled in from reference TRBV19 and TRBJ1-5): DGGITQSPKYLFRKEGQNVTLSCEQNLNHDAMYWYRQDPGQGLRLIYYSQIVNDFQKGDIAEGYSVSREKKESFPLTVTSAQKNPTAFYLCASRHDRDQPQHFGDGTRLSIL.

This clone showed up just a few times. This rearrangement joins TRBV5-6 to TRBJ1-6; no reliable D call. The germline V and J ends were trimmed by 1 base and 7 bases, with 15 bases remaining between them. CDR1 SGHDT and CDR2 YYEEEE come from the germline V gene. The CDR3 is 16 residues long. The CDR3 here is CASSLRGFGQNSPLHF. The CDR3, as DNA: TGTGCCAGCAGCTTGCGGGGATTTGGGCAGAATTCACCCCTCCACTTT. The variable domain in full, with the rest retrieved from reference TRBV5-6 and TRBJ1-6, is DAGVTQSPTHLIKTRGQQVTLRCSPKSGHDTVSWYQQALGQGPQFIFQYYEEEERQRGNFPDRFSGHQFPNYSSELNVNALLLGDSALYLCASSLRGFGQNSPLHFGNGTRLTVT.